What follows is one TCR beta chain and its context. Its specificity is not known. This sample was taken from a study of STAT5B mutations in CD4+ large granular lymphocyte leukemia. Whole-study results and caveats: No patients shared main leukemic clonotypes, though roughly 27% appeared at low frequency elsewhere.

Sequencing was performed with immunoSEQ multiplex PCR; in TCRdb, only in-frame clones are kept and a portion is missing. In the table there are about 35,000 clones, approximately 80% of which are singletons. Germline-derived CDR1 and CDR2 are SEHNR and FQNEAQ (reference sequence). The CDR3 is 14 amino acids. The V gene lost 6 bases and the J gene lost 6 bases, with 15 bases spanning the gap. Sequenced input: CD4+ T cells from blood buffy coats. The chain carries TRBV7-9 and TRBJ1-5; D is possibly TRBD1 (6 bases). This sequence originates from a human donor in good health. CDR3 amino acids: CASSQTGKTQPQHF. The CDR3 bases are TGTGCCAGCAGTCAAACAGGGAAGACTCAGCCCCAGCATTTT.